What follows are 21 T cell receptor beta chains derived from one specimen sequenced in a study of T cells in Graves' hyperthyroidism and ophthalmopathy. From RNA transcripts, TCR beta CDR3 regions were amplified. The TCR CDR3 was amplified in a first-round RT-PCR using the HTBI primer set. TCRdb itself ran the multiplex PCR reads through MiXCR, one entry per CDR3 protein. The profile shows roughly 840,000 distinct CDR3 sequences, about 38% of them singletons. Material: blood. The source is a man aged 18-30 years with Graves' hyperthyroidism.

At least ten counts were recorded for this clonotype. The J gene is TRBJ2-5, the V gene TRBV7-6; the D gene is possibly TRBD2 (6 bases). CDR1 SGHVS and CDR2 FNYEAQ come from the germline V gene. The CDR3 is 15 amino acids. V lost 3 bases and J lost 3, with 14 bases in between. CDR3 protein: CASSFASAGKETQYF. The CDR3 region has the DNA TGTGCCAGCAGCTTTGCATCCGCGGGAAAAGAGACCCAGTACTTC.

The chain has TRBV9 and TRBJ1-2; D is perhaps TRBD1 (6 bases). This CDR3 has 15 residues. Trimming cost V 4 bases and J 1 base, with 14 bases left between them. CDR1 and CDR2 from the germline V gene are SGDLS and YYNGEE. The CDR3 sequence: CASSPSGTLNYGYTF. CDR3 nucleotide sequence: TGTGCCAGCAGCCCTTCCGGGACACTTAACTATGGCTACACCTTC.

The chain joins TRBV29-1 to TRBJ2-7; 9 bases fit TRBD2. Germline CDR1 is SQVTM and CDR2 is ANQGSEA. The CDR3 has 19 amino acids. V gave up 6 bases and J gave up 0 bases; unmatched junction bases: 21. CDR3 in amino acids: CSVPSRGSGASGDSYEQYF. For the CDR3, the DNA is TGCAGCGTCCCCTCCCGGGGGTCTGGGGCTAGCGGGGACTCCTACGAGCAGTACTTC.

The chain links TRBV7-9 to TRBJ2-5, with D maybe TRBD1 (6 bases). Trimming took 7 bases from V and 4 from J, leaving 13 bases between them. Germline V CDR1 and CDR2: SEHNR, FQNEAQ (reference sequence). This CDR3 has 13 residues. In DNA form, the CDR3 reads TGTGCCAGCAAAGCAGGGGCATTAGAGACCCAGTACTTC. This sequence encodes CASKAGALETQYF.

This clonotype was seen at least ten times. The chain joins TRBV2 to TRBJ1-1, with a possible D match to TRBD1 (6 bases). The CDR3 is 14 amino acids. V gave up 6 bases and J gave up 3 bases, with 14 bases separating them. Germline lookup yields CDR1 SNHLY and CDR2 FYNNEI. CDR3 amino acids: CASRTTGGHTEAFF. CDR3 in DNA: TGTGCCAGCAGAACGACAGGTGGGCACACTGAAGCTTTCTTT.

As for this clonotype: A clone one base away is much larger, so this may be a read error. V gene TRBV20-1 combines with J gene TRBJ1-5; a weak D match, TRBD1 (6 bases). The germline V and J ends were trimmed by 5 bases and 9 bases, with 14 bases remaining between them. This CDR3 comprises 12 residues. Looked up from germline, CDR1 is DFQATT and CDR2 is SNEGSKA (reference sequence). In DNA form, the CDR3 reads TGCAGTGCTGAGGGGGGGGTTGTGCCCCAGCATTTT. This codes for CSAEGGVVPQHF.

This clonotype was seen repeatedly, ten times or more. The chain has TRBV29-1 and TRBJ2-6; 9 nucleotides match TRBD1. Trimming cost V 5 bases and J 1 base; bases outside gene matches: 6. This CDR3 is 16 amino acids long. Germline V gives CDR1 SQVTM, CDR2 ANQGSEA. This chain's CDR3 is CSVPGTGFSGANVLTF. As DNA, the CDR3 is TGCAGCGTTCCCGGGACAGGGTTTTCTGGGGCCAACGTCCTGACTTTC.

V usage is TRBV5-1 and J usage is TRBJ1-1, with 11 nucleotides matching TRBD1. The V and J ends lost 5 bases and 0 bases, in that order; junction bases with no gene match: 12. This CDR3 spans 18 amino acids. Germline loops: CDR1 SGHRS, CDR2 YFSETQ. CDR3 loop: CASRPLLAGQGVNTEAFF. The CDR3 coding sequence is TGCGCCAGCAGACCTCTGCTCGCGGGACAGGGGGTGAACACTGAAGCTTTCTTT.

This clonotype has at least ten counts. DNA of the CDR3: TGTGCCATCCCACGCCTTGGGGGGCCGTACTTC. Protein: CAIPRLGGPYF. The chain carries TRBV2 and TRBJ2-5, with D perhaps TRBD1 or TRBD2 (6 bases each). The CDR3 extends over 11 amino acids. V lost 10 bases, J lost 13 bases, and 19 bases lay in between. Germline V CDR1 and CDR2: SNHLY, FYNNEI.

The table lists this clonotype with a few counts. The CDR3 loop is CASSVSGPEFGDYGYTF. The CDR3 DNA reads as TGTGCCAGCAGCGTTAGCGGTCCGGAATTCGGAGACTATGGCTACACCTTC. The V call is TRBV9, the J call TRBJ1-2; D is uncertain. The CDR3 length is 17 residues. Trimming shortened V by 2 bases and J by 3 bases, and 20 bases separated the two germline ends. Germline V lookup: CDR1 SGDLS, CDR2 YYNGEE.

Notes on this clonotype: Mismatch with germline at one junction end may stem from a read error. The chain couples TRBV29-1 to TRBJ1-2; 9 bases fit TRBD1. CDR1 is SQVTM, CDR2 ANQGSEA, per germline. This CDR3 has 13 amino acids. CDR3 loop: CRVDTGGYYGYTF. The CDR3 DNA is TGCCGCGTTGACACAGGGGGCTACTATGGCTACACCTTC.

A remark on this clonotype: This could be a read error, since a much larger clone is one nucleotide away. V gene TRBV6-1 combines with J gene TRBJ1-5; 7 bases map to TRBD1. J was trimmed by 3 bases and V by 8 bases; bases with no gene match: 4. The CDR3 loop spans 13 amino acids. Germline values: CDR1 MNHNS, CDR2 SASEGT. The DNA for the CDR3 is TGTGCCAGCCGGGACAGCGACAATCAGCCCCAGCATTTT. Translated: CASRDSDNQPQHF.

The chain employs TRBV5-1 and TRBJ2-7, with a possible D match to TRBD2 (6 bases). The CDR3 has 14 amino acids. The germline gives CDR1 SGHRS, CDR2 YFSETQ. V lost 0 bases and J 6 bases, leaving 13 bases between the germline ends. The CDR3 DNA reads as TGCGCCAGCAGCTTGGGATGGCTAGCGAGCGAGCAGTACTTC. Translation gives CASSLGWLASEQYF. The full variable domain, in which reference TRBV5-1 and TRBJ2-7 provide the parts outside the CDR3, is KAGVTQTPRYLIKTRGQQVTLSCSPISGHRSVSWYQQTPGQGLQFLFEYFSETQRNKGNFPGRFSGRQFSNSRSEMNVSTLELGDSALYLCASSLGWLASEQYFGPGTRLTVT.

In this sample, this clonotype turned up a few times. V and J are TRBV7-9 and TRBJ1-4; the D gene is possibly TRBD1 (5 bases). Germline V gene sequence: CDR1 SEHNR, CDR2 FQNEAQ (reference sequence). This CDR3 contains 16 residues. The V end was cut by 2 bases, the J end by 4 bases, with 14 bases between. DNA for the CDR3: TGTGCCAGCAGCTTATCAGGGCGGGGCATTAATGAAAAACTGTTTTTT. Translating it yields CASSLSGRGINEKLFF.

The chain is built from TRBV7-2 and TRBJ1-3, with a weak D call TRBD1 (5 bases). The CDR3 extends over 15 amino acids. Germline loops: CDR1 SGHTA, CDR2 FQGNSA. V shed 1 base and J shed 8 bases, with 15 bases lying between them. The CDR3: CASSLGAGQGYTIYF. The CDR3 nucleotides are TGTGCCAGCAGCTTAGGGGCGGGGCAGGGCTACACCATATATTTT.

The genes are TRBV20-1 and TRBJ2-7; 12 nucleotides agree with TRBD2. The CDR3 has 16 residues. Germline CDR1 is DFQATT and CDR2 is SNEGSKA (reference sequence). J lost 0 bases, V lost 6 bases, and 9 bases had no gene match. CDR3 loop: CSASGTSGPSSYEQYF. The CDR3 region has the DNA TGCAGTGCCTCCGGGACTAGCGGGCCGAGCTCCTACGAGCAGTACTTC.

The chain uses TRBV19 and TRBJ1-4; TRBD1 matches at 7 bases. Trimming cost V 4 bases and J 8 bases; bases outside gene matches: 10. Germline loops: CDR1 LNHDA, CDR2 SQIVND (reference sequence). This CDR3 is built from 15 residues. The CDR3 sequence: CASSTTGNLREKLFF. CDR3 nucleotides: TGTGCCAGTAGTACGACAGGGAATTTAAGAGAAAAACTGTTTTTT.

In the case of this clonotype: A much more abundant neighbour one base away suggests this may be a read error. The genes are TRBV5-1 and TRBJ1-2; perhaps TRBD1 as D (5 bases). Trimming took off 4 bases at V and 6 bases at J, with 19 bases between the two ends. Germline V gene data show CDR1 as SGHRS and CDR2 as YFSETQ. There are 15 residues in the CDR3. The CDR3 DNA reads as TGCGCCAGCAGCCGACTACAGGACCGCTATGATGGCTACACCTTC. Translating it yields CASSRLQDRYDGYTF. The full variable domain, in which reference TRBV5-1 and TRBJ1-2 provide the parts outside the CDR3, is KAGVTQTPRYLIKTRGQQVTLSCSPISGHRSVSWYQQTPGQGLQFLFEYFSETQRNKGNFPGRFSGRQFSNSRSEMNVSTLELGDSALYLCASSRLQDRYDGYTFGSGTRLTVV.

V and J are TRBV5-4 and TRBJ2-7, with 10 bases aligning to TRBD2. The germline V gene has CDR1 SGHNT and CDR2 YYREEE (reference sequence). The V and J ends lost 4 bases and 7 bases, in that order; junction bases with no gene match: 11. The CDR3 covers 15 residues. CDR3 bases: TGTGCCAGCAGCGCCTCCACCGGGACTAGCGTGGAGCAGTACTTC. Its protein is CASSASTGTSVEQYF.

The chain carries TRBV29-1 and TRBJ2-3, with a possible D match to TRBD2 (5 bases). This CDR3 has 10 amino acids. Germline V gives CDR1 SQVTM, CDR2 ANQGSEA. The ends were cut back, 6 bases at V and 6 bases at J, with 7 bases in the middle. The CDR3 loop is CSVPGDTQYF. DNA for the CDR3: TGCAGCGTCCCGGGGGATACGCAGTATTTT.

The chain employs TRBV7-2 and TRBJ1-4; D is unclear. With 4 bases removed from V and 0 bases from J, the gap between germline ends came to 12 bases. Per germline, CDR1 SGHTA and CDR2 FQGNSA. This CDR3 region has 16 residues. This CDR3 is CASSSVAGSTNEKLFF. Written as DNA, the CDR3 is TGTGCCAGCAGCTCAGTCGCGGGATCAACTAATGAAAAACTGTTTTTT.